These T cell receptor beta chains were read from a single sample in a study of CD8 T cells in ankylosing spondylitis. A single record per CDR3 protein comes from TCRdb applying MiXCR to the 5' RACE reads. In the table there are 390,000 or so distinct CDR3 sequences, under 25% of which are singletons. The source material was blood, either unsorted or a sorted T cell fraction (not recorded which). The receptors derive from a male donor with ankylosing spondylitis. Both conserved end residues are part of each CDR3. A D gene is named only where the DNA matches it firmly. Size is omitted from some rows. Given values are once, few, many or a class for expanded clones.

D,V,size,J,DNA,CDR3
.,TRBV3-1,.,TRBJ2-7,TGTGCCAGCAGCCAAGGAATTAGCGAGTCCTACGAGCAGTACTTC,CASSQGISESYEQYF
.,TRBV7-2,few,TRBJ1-5,TGTGCCAGCAGCTTAGCCACAGCGACGGATCAGCCCCAGCATTTT,CASSLATATDQPQHF
.,TRBV5-1,.,TRBJ2-3,TGCGCCAGCAGCTTGAGAGGGTGGGGCACAGATACGCAGTATTTT,CASSLRGWGTDTQYF
TRBD1,TRBV5-5,many,TRBJ2-1,TGTGCCAGCAGCTTGCGGACAGGCATGCTTTCCTACAATGAGCAGTTCTTC,CASSLRTGMLSYNEQFF
.,TRBV11-1,.,TRBJ2-7,TGTGCCAGCAGCCAAACCCGGACAGTCGAACAGTACTTC,CASSQTRTVEQYF
.,TRBV5-1,few,TRBJ1-2,TGCGCCAGCAGCTTGACTTTTCTCGGGCGAAGTAACTATGGCTACACCTTC,CASSLTFLGRSNYGYTF
.,TRBV11-2,.,TRBJ1-6,TGTGCCAGCAGCTTCGGTTCACCCCTCCACTTT,CASSFGSPLHF
.,TRBV5-1,.,TRBJ1-1,TGCGCCAGCAGTCGAACCGGATCTCTTGGGACTGAAGCTTTCTTT,CASSRTGSLGTEAFF
.,TRBV5-1,.,TRBJ1-2,TGCGCCAGCAGCTTGGTAGTCGGGATGAAGGAGTGGGGCTACACCTTC,CASSLVVGMKEWGYTF
TRBD1,TRBV24-1,few,TRBJ2-3,TGTGCCACCAGTGAACCTCGACAGGGGGGGAGCACAGATACGCAGTATTTT,CATSEPRQGGSTDTQYF
.,TRBV7-9,few,TRBJ2-5,TGTGCCAGCATCACAAACAACCCGGGGGAGACCCAGTACTTC,CASITNNPGETQYF
.,TRBV20-1,.,TRBJ2-3,TGCAGTGCTAGACCAAAGCAGGATACGCAGTATTTT,CSARPKQDTQYF
.,TRBV30,few,TRBJ1-4,TGTGCCTGGAGTGAAAACGTTGAAAAACTGTTTTTT,CAWSENVEKLFF
.,TRBV11-2,few,TRBJ1-6,TGTGCCAGCAGCTTAATGGGGAATTCACCCCTCCACTTT,CASSLMGNSPLHF
.,TRBV20-1,.,TRBJ2-7,TGCAGTGCTAGAGTTTTAGCTGTAAACGAGCAGTACTTC,CSARVLAVNEQYF
.,TRBV3-1,few,TRBJ2-3,TGTGCCAGCAGCCGACTGAACACAGATACGCAGTATTTT,CASSRLNTDTQYF
.,TRBV12-3/TRBV12-4,few,TRBJ1-1,TGTGCCAGCAGTTTGCAGGCGATGAACACTGAAGCTTTCTTT,CASSLQAMNTEAFF
.,TRBV6-2/TRBV6-3,.,TRBJ2-7,TGTGCCAGCGGAGAATGGTACGAGCAGTACTTC,CASGEWYEQYF
TRBD2,TRBV30,.,TRBJ2-7,TGTGCCTGGATCCCAGAGGGACTAGCGGGCGTCGGCCGTTACGAGCAGTACTTC,CAWIPEGLAGVGRYEQYF
TRBD2,TRBV7-9,.,TRBJ2-5,TGTGCCAGCAGCCCACTGGGTAGCGGGAGGGGGACCCAGTACTTC,CASSPLGSGRGTQYF
.,TRBV29-1,.,TRBJ2-7,TGCAGCGGAACGGATAACTACGAGCAGTACTTC,CSGTDNYEQYF
TRBD1,TRBV20-1,.,TRBJ1-1,TGCAGTGCTAGACAGACAGGGGAAGCTTTCTTT,CSARQTGEAFF
TRBD2,TRBV20-1,.,TRBJ2-3,TGCAGTGCTACCCGGGAGGGCCGTACAGATACGCAGTATTTT,CSATREGRTDTQYF
.,TRBV7-2,.,TRBJ2-3,TGTGCCAGCAGCCTCGTTGATGGTTCCACAGATACGCAGTATTTT,CASSLVDGSTDTQYF
.,TRBV29-1,few,TRBJ2-5,TGCAGCGTTGAAGGCCCAGGGGCGTACCAAGAGACCCAGTACTTC,CSVEGPGAYQETQYF
.,TRBV9,few,TRBJ2-7,TGTGCCAGCAGCGTAGGGGCGGCACCCTCGACCTACGAGCAGTACTTC,CASSVGAAPSTYEQYF
.,TRBV29-1,few,TRBJ1-4,TGCAGCGTTGAGACGGGGTCAACTAATGAAAAACTGTTTTTT,CSVETGSTNEKLFF
.,TRBV19,.,TRBJ2-7,TGTGCCAGTAGTGCAAGGGCCCAACACGAGCAGTACTTC,CASSARAQHEQYF
.,TRBV12-3/TRBV12-4,many,TRBJ1-2,TGTGCCAGCTCGGGCCTCAACTATGGCTACACCTTC,CASSGLNYGYTF
.,TRBV5-1,.,TRBJ1-4,TGCGCCAGCAGCTTGGGTTTGGGGGAAGAAAAACTGTTTTTT,CASSLGLGEEKLFF
.,TRBV7-3,.,TRBJ1-1,TGTGCCAGCAGCTTGGGGACACTGAACACTGAAGCTTTCTTT,CASSLGTLNTEAFF
TRBD2,TRBV11-2,few,TRBJ2-1,TGTGCCAGCAACCCGACTAGCGGGAGATCTGTCAGTGAGCAGTTCTTC,CASNPTSGRSVSEQFF
.,TRBV6-1,few,TRBJ2-5,TGTGCCAGCAGTCCCCTGGGGACAAGCCAAGAGACCCAGTACTTC,CASSPLGTSQETQYF
.,TRBV3-1,.,TRBJ2-1,TGTGCCAGCAGCCAAGAAGGGGCTCGCAATGAGCAGTTCTTC,CASSQEGARNEQFF
.,TRBV10-3,.,TRBJ2-5,TGTGCCATCAGTGCAGGGCTGGGAGAGACCCAGTACTTC,CAISAGLGETQYF
.,TRBV5-1,.,TRBJ1-2,TGCGCCAGCAGCTTGGAGGGTCGCAGGGAAAATGGCTACACCTTC,CASSLEGRRENGYTF
.,TRBV21-1,few,TRBJ2-7,TGTGCCAGCACTAGCGGGAGTCAACCATTTTCCTACGAGCAGTACTTC,CASTSGSQPFSYEQYF
.,TRBV29-1,few,TRBJ1-1,TGCAGCGCCGAAGAGGGTGGGGCTGGGGCTGAAGCTTTCTTT,CSAEEGGAGAEAFF
.,TRBV28,few,TRBJ1-2,TGTGCCAGTACCGGCATGCCCTCTGACTATGGCTACACCTTC,CASTGMPSDYGYTF
.,TRBV25-1,.,TRBJ1-6,TGTGCCACCACCCCCCTGGGGGCCCTCCACTTT,CATTPLGALHF
.,TRBV28,.,TRBJ2-7,TGTGCCAGCAGTTTTGGTGCGGGAATAACCTACGAGCAGTACTTC,CASSFGAGITYEQYF
.,TRBV7-8,.,TRBJ2-7,TGTGCCAGCAGCCAGGTGGGGCAGGGGTTCGCCGAGCAGTACTTC,CASSQVGQGFAEQYF
.,TRBV12-3/TRBV12-4,many,TRBJ2-3,TGTGCCAGCATTCGGTCCCGCACAGATACGCAGTATTTT,CASIRSRTDTQYF
TRBD1,TRBV24-1,few,TRBJ1-5,TGTGCCACCAGTGATTCCCGGACAGGGGTTCAGCCCCAGCATTTT,CATSDSRTGVQPQHF
TRBD2,TRBV9,few,TRBJ2-3,TGTGCCAGCAGCGTAACTAGCGGGATGGATACGCAGTATTTT,CASSVTSGMDTQYF
TRBD2,TRBV7-2,.,TRBJ2-3,TGTGCCAGCAGCTTGGGACTAGCGGGAGGCACAGGTACGCAGTATTTT,CASSLGLAGGTGTQYF
.,TRBV7-9,.,TRBJ2-1,TGTGCCAGCAGCTTAGAGACCTACAATGAGCAGTTCTTC,CASSLETYNEQFF
.,TRBV9,.,TRBJ2-1,TGTGCCAGCAGCGTAGCGGGGGAAGTCAATGAGCAGTTCTTC,CASSVAGEVNEQFF
.,TRBV10-3,few,TRBJ1-5,TGTGCCATCAGTGGCCGAGATCAGCCCCAGCATTTT,CAISGRDQPQHF
TRBD2,TRBV4-1,.,TRBJ2-7,TGCGCCAGCAGCCAAGAGGTAACGGGAGGGCCAGACGAGCAGTACTTC,CASSQEVTGGPDEQYF